This T cell receptor (beta chain) was sequenced for a study of shared clonotypes between healthy human individuals. Study as a whole: There were three CD4 naive, three CD4 memory, two CD8 naive and one CD8 memory plates per donor. Regarding the study as a whole: Though the depth was large, rarefaction showed that sorted-subset sequencing was incomplete.

Data came from immunoSEQ multiplex PCR; TCRdb stores just in-frame clones and leaves some out. The sample has 2 million to 2.5 million clones, 90% to 97% seen once. A word on this clone: Its cognate antigen is unknown.

Study donors comprised healthy, HIV-negative adults devoid of recent acute infection or vaccination. The donor cohort consisted entirely of Caucasian adults residing in Nashville, Tennessee. The V gene end was trimmed by 7 bases and the J gene end by 6 bases; junction bases not matched to a gene: 9. In germline, CDR1 is LNHDA, CDR2 SQIVND (reference sequence). This CDR3 is 15 amino acids long. This receptor was taken from a man between 18 and 35 years old in good health. The sequenced material came from naive CD4+ T cells sorted from blood. The subset denotes: CD45RA+ positively selected. The rearrangement uses TRBV19 and TRBJ1-3; 10 bases fit TRBD1. This chain's CDR3 is CASIQTGGKINTIYF. In DNA, the CDR3 is TGTGCCAGTATCCAGACAGGGGGCAAGATAAACACCATATATTTT.